The clone carrying this T cell receptor (beta chain) appeared a few times. The sample comes from a study of tumor-infiltrating lymphocytes in oesophageal squamous cell carcinoma. TCRdb itself ran the PCR reads through MiXCR, one entry per CDR3 protein. The table records tens of thousands of distinct CDR3 sequences, 30% to 40% of them present only once. The CDR3 totals 16 residues. In germline, CDR1 is ENHRY, CDR2 SYGVKD. The V gene lost 3 bases and the J gene lost 5 bases, with 18 bases spanning the gap. The clonotype originates from a male donor with esophageal squamous cell carcinoma. The rearrangement links TRBV10-3 to TRBJ2-3, with no clear D. Sequencing was carried out using esophageal tumor tissue. The CDR3 sequence is CAISDRVSTAEDTQYF. For the CDR3, the DNA is TGTGCCATCAGTGATAGAGTAAGCACAGCCGAAGATACGCAGTATTTT.